This passage covers 22 T cell receptor beta chains from one sample sequenced in a study of blood T cell repertoires in COVID-19. Assay: immunoSEQ multiplex PCR; the TCRdb copy retains only in-frame clones and omits some. Of approximately 260,000 clones detected, about 87% appear once; the ten largest clones hold over 8.5%. Sequencing was carried out using peripheral blood. These receptors originate from a human donor in a cohort sampled during active COVID-19.

This chain uses TRBV19 with TRBJ1-1; D not certain. CDR1 LNHDA and CDR2 SQIVND come from the germline V gene (reference sequence). V was trimmed by 1 base and J by 1 base, leaving 7 bases between them. The CDR3 consists of 14 residues. The CDR3 nucleotides are TGTGCCAGTAGTATAGGTAGACAGAACACTGAAGCTTTCTTT. It is translated as CASSIGRQNTEAFF.

The J gene is TRBJ2-5, the V gene TRBV24-1; possible D gene TRBD1, 6 bases. This CDR3 has 12 amino acids. V was trimmed by 10 bases and J by 5 bases, leaving 13 bases between them. CDR1 KGHDR and CDR2 SFDVKD come from the germline V gene. In DNA form, the CDR3 reads TGTGCCACATCTAGGGGGTGGGAGACCCAGTACTTC. This translates into CATSRGWETQYF.

V and J are TRBV4-1 and TRBJ2-1; D is perhaps TRBD2 (6 bases). The CDR3 extends over 16 amino acids. Deletions cut 4 bases from V and 5 bases from J, with 18 bases between. Germline V gene data show CDR1 as MGHRA and CDR2 as YSYEKL. The CDR3 is CASSPDRDSLNNEQFF. CDR3 coding DNA: TGCGCCAGCAGCCCCGACCGGGACTCCCTAAACAATGAGCAGTTCTTC.

This chain connects TRBV6-4 to TRBJ2-2, with 10 bases aligning to TRBD2. V dropped 7 bases and J dropped 4; count of bases not matched to a gene: 9. The CDR3 contains 16 residues. The germline CDR1 and CDR2 sequences are MRHNA and SNTAGT. Written as DNA, the CDR3 is TGTGCCAGCAAAATTCAAGCGGGAGGGAGCACCGGGGAGCTGTTTTTT. This gives the protein CASKIQAGGSTGELFF.

J is TRBJ2-7 and V is TRBV5-1; TRBD1 might be the D (5 bases). Germline loops: CDR1 SGHRS, CDR2 YFSETQ. The CDR3 extends over 17 amino acids. V gave up 0 bases and J gave up 2 bases, with 18 bases separating them. CDR3 sequence reads: CASSLAQGGLMTYEQYF. In DNA form, the CDR3 reads TGCGCCAGCAGCTTGGCCCAGGGCGGCTTGATGACCTACGAGCAGTACTTC.

The V and J genes are TRBV20-1 and TRBJ1-4, with TRBD1 as a possible D gene (6 bases). The germline V gene has CDR1 DFQATT and CDR2 SNEGSKA (reference sequence). CDR3 size: 15 residues. The V gene lost 3 bases and the J gene lost 8 bases, with 19 bases spanning the gap. The CDR3 nucleotides are TGCAGTGCTAGTTTCCGGGGGGCGCTGGGAGAAAAACTGTTTTTT. This sequence encodes CSASFRGALGEKLFF.

This clone was counted only a few times. The chain is built from TRBV19 and TRBJ2-4; maybe TRBD2 (5 bases). The CDR3 length is 16 residues. The ends were cut back, 7 bases at V and 0 bases at J, with 16 bases in the middle. Germline CDR1 LNHDA, CDR2 SQIVND (reference sequence). For the CDR3, the DNA is TGTGCCAGTACCGAGTCGGGGTTCCTAGCCAAAAACATTCAGTACTTC. Translating gives CASTESGFLAKNIQYF.

CDR3 in amino acids: CASSLDPGKGETQYF. CDR3 bases: TGTGCCAGCAGCTTAGATCCAGGGAAGGGAGAGACCCAGTACTTC. V gene TRBV11-2 combines with J gene TRBJ2-5; weak D call: TRBD1 (5 bases). The V gene's germline CDR1 is SGHAT and CDR2 FQNNGV. The CDR3 runs to 15 residues. Trimming pared 0 bases from V and 4 bases from J, leaving 12 bases between.

The rearrangement links TRBV18 to TRBJ2-3, with TRBD1 identical over 7 bases. The germline CDR1 and CDR2 sequences are KGHSH and LQKENI. After removal of 3 bases from V and 2 bases from J, the junction contained 8 bases not matched to a gene. The CDR3 sequence is 16 residues long. Here the CDR3 reads CASSPLQGPHTDTQYF. The CDR3 nucleotides read TGTGCCAGCTCACCGCTACAGGGGCCCCACACAGATACGCAGTATTTT.

The chain carries TRBV5-1 and TRBJ2-7; TRBD1 agrees at 7 bases. V shed 4 bases and J 1 base; nucleotides not matched to a gene: 8. The CDR3 length is 15 residues. CDR1 is SGHRS, CDR2 YFSETQ, per germline. The CDR3 sequence: CASSTRPGGSYEQYF. For the CDR3, the DNA is TGCGCCAGCAGCACCAGGCCAGGGGGATCCTACGAGCAGTACTTC.

The table lists this clone with a count of one. The chain recombines TRBV12-3 or TRBV12-4 with TRBJ2-1, with D possibly matching TRBD1 (5 bases). V lost 5 bases and J lost 9, with 11 bases in between. This CDR3 contains 12 residues. CDR3 region: CASSPDQGEQFF. The CDR3 DNA follows: TGTGCCAGCAGTCCCGATCAGGGTGAGCAGTTCTTC.

The CDR3 loop reads CASSLGRTGVRYEQYF. The CDR3 bases are TGCGCCAGCAGCTTGGGTCGGACAGGGGTTCGCTACGAGCAGTACTTC. The chain combines TRBV5-1 with TRBJ2-7; 9 nucleotides line up with TRBD1. The germline gives CDR1 SGHRS, CDR2 YFSETQ. The CDR3 is made up of 16 amino acids. Unmatched junction bases numbered 7, after V lost 0 bases and J lost 3 bases.

The rearrangement uses TRBV6-5 and TRBJ1-1; 11 bases are a match to TRBD1. Germline V gene lookup returns CDR1 MNHEY and CDR2 SVGAGI. The CDR3 covers 13 residues. The J segment lost 9 bases and the V segment lost 9 bases, leaving 9 bases of the junction unmatched. The DNA for the CDR3 is TGTGCCAGTATGAGGGACAGGGGGAATAAAGCTTTCTTT. It translates to CASMRDRGNKAFF.

This clone appeared a single time. The genes are TRBV27 and TRBJ2-7; 11 nucleotides align to TRBD2. This CDR3 is built from 21 residues. V shed 4 bases, J shed 0 bases, and the junction held 20 bases outside the gene matches. Germline V gene sequence: CDR1 MNHEY, CDR2 SMNVEV (reference sequence). CDR3 in DNA: TGTGCCAGCAGTTCCAAGGTTCCGATGCGATCTAGCGGGAGGAGCTCCTACGAGCAGTACTTC. This codes for CASSSKVPMRSSGRSSYEQYF.

The V and J genes are TRBV11-2 and TRBJ2-7, with 7 nucleotides matching TRBD2. CDR1 is SGHAT and CDR2 is FQNNGV in the germline V gene. J lost 4 bases, V lost 5 bases, and 11 bases had no gene match. The CDR3 is 15 residues long. For the CDR3, the DNA is TGTGCCAGCAGCCCGCCTCGCGGGGGAACTTACGAGCAGTACTTC. Protein product: CASSPPRGGTYEQYF.

The chain employs TRBV3-1 (or the pseudogene TRBV3-2) and TRBJ2-5, with D possibly being TRBD2 (6 bases). The germline V gene has CDR1 LGHDT and CDR2 YNNKEL (reference sequence). With 7 bases removed from V and 2 bases from J, the gap between germline ends came to 17 bases. This CDR3 has 15 residues. The CDR3 loop is CASKLGSGLQETQYF. CDR3 sequence (DNA): TGTGCCAGCAAACTCGGGAGCGGTCTACAAGAGACCCAGTACTTC.

V gene TRBV6-5 combines with J gene TRBJ2-7, with 7 bases that match TRBD1. Germline loops: CDR1 MNHEY, CDR2 SVGAGI. CDR3 length equals 14 residues. V was pared by 4 bases and J by 3 bases, with 6 bases of the junction left unmatched. The DNA for the CDR3 is TGTGCCAGCAGTTTGACAGGGATCGGCTACGAGCAGTACTTC. It is translated as CASSLTGIGYEQYF.

V is TRBV21-1 and J is TRBJ2-4; the DNA was not used to check the table's D call, TRBD1. TRBV21-1 is shown as a pseudogene. The CDR3 length is 17 residues. This chain's CDR3 is CASSNPTDRAYKNIQYF. The CDR3 DNA is TGTGCCAGCAGCAATCCTACGGACAGGGCATACAAAAACATTCAGTACTTC.

This rearrangement joins TRBV21-1 to TRBJ2-7; the table calls TRBD1, which could not be checked here. TRBV21-1 is a pseudogene locus. The CDR3 consists of 18 residues. The CDR3 region has the DNA TGTGCCAGCAGCAAAGTTTACCACAATCTGACAATAACCTACGAGCAGTACTTC. Amino acid sequence: CASSKVYHNLTITYEQYF.

The sample holds one count of this clone. The V and J genes are TRBV19 and TRBJ1-5; TRBD1 is a possible D gene (5 bases). V was clipped by 1 base and J by 0 bases, with 10 bases between them. This CDR3 region has 16 residues. CDR1 and CDR2 (germline): LNHDA, SQIVND (reference sequence). The CDR3 nucleotides are TGTGCCAGTAGTATAGGCAGGGATTATAGCAATCAGCCCCAGCATTTT. Protein: CASSIGRDYSNQPQHF.

The genes are TRBV9 and TRBJ2-7, with 8 bases matching TRBD2. Losses at the gene ends were 2 bases for V and 2 bases for J; bases not matched to a gene: 6. The CDR3 is 15 residues long. Germline CDR1 SGDLS, CDR2 YYNGEE. CDR3 coding DNA: TGTGCCAGCAGCGTGTCGGGGGGGCCGACCTACGAGCAGTACTTC. Its translation is CASSVSGGPTYEQYF.

Concerning this clone: A read error may account for a junction end that differs from germline. Other DNA sequences from this sample encode an identical CDR3 as well. V is TRBV5-1 and J is TRBJ2-7, with 8 bases identical to TRBD1. The CDR3 extends over 14 amino acids. Looked up from germline, CDR1 is SGHRS and CDR2 is YFSETQ. CDR3 sequence reads: CASSSGQGLGEQYF. In nucleotides, the CDR3 is TGCGCCAGCAGCTCAGGACAGGGCTTGGGCGAGCAGTACTTT.